A single T cell receptor (beta chain) is shown here with its context. The data originate from a study of blood T cell repertoires in COVID-19. Study in general: Acute and convalescent COVID-19 specimens originated in the United States, Italy and Spain. PBMCs, B-cell-depleted T cells, or T cells provided the cDNA or gDNA that made up the material.

Original processing notes: Quantification of nucleated cells was approximated via reference gene primer amplification. Profiling relied on immunoSEQ multiplex PCR, and the TCRdb table lists in-frame clones only, not all of them. V and J calls and clone size are given by that table; D and trimming were obtained from the DNA. This table holds 150,000 to 200,000 clones, around four fifths found once. CDR1 and CDR2 from the germline V gene are MGHRA and YSYEKL. The CDR3 has 15 amino acids. The germline V and J ends were trimmed by 0 bases and 2 bases, with 10 bases remaining between them. The sequenced sample was peripheral blood. The chain carries TRBV4-1 and TRBJ2-5; D is undetermined. The source is a woman younger than 45 with acute or convalescent COVID-19. In DNA form, the CDR3 reads TGCGCCAGCAGCCAAGATCGAGGAGCGCAAGAGACCCAGTACTTC. Translation: CASSQDRGAQETQYF.